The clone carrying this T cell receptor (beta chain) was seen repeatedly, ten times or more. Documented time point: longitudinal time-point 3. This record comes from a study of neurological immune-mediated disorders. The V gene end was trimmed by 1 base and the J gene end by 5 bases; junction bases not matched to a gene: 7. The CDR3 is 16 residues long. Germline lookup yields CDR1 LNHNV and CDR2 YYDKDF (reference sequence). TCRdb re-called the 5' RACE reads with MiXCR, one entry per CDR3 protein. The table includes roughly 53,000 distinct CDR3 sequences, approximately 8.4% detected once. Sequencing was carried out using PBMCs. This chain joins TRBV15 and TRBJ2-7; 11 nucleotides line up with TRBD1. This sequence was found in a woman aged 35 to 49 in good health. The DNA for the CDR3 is TGTGCCACCAGCAGAGGGGACAGGGGGATGGCGGACGAGCAGTACTTC. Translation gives CATSRGDRGMADEQYF.